This is a list of T cell receptor beta chains from one sample in a study of T cells after yellow fever vaccination. TCRdb itself ran the 5' RACE reads through MiXCR, one entry per CDR3 protein. The sample lists over 250,000 distinct CDR3 sequences, approximately 5.2% occurring once. Source: CD4+ T cells sorted from PBMCs, taken on the day of the yellow fever booster vaccination. The origin of the receptors is a man younger than 30 who received the YFV17D yellow fever vaccine. Both conserved end residues are part of each CDR3. Each record gives: J gene, D gene, clone size, V gene, CDR3 DNA, CDR3 protein. D genes are given only for firm matches. Clone size appears in some rows only: once, few, many, or a class for an expanded clone.

j_call: TRBJ2-1; d_call: .; clone_size: .; v_call: TRBV4-3; cdr3_nt: TGCGCCAGCAGCCGCCCGCGGGCGGGGCTTGATCATGAGCAGTTCTTC; cdr3_aa: CASSRPRAGLDHEQFF
j_call: TRBJ2-7; d_call: TRBD2; clone_size: few; v_call: TRBV19; cdr3_nt: TGTGCCAGTAAGGAGAAGGCTAGCGGGTACGTCGAGCAGTACTTC; cdr3_aa: CASKEKASGYVEQYF
j_call: TRBJ2-2; d_call: TRBD1; clone_size: many; v_call: TRBV7-7; cdr3_nt: TGTGCTAGCAGCCAGAAACCCCGAAACTACAGGGGGCCGGGCACCGGGGAGCTGTTTTTT; cdr3_aa: CASSQKPRNYRGPGTGELFF
j_call: TRBJ2-1; d_call: .; clone_size: many; v_call: TRBV12-5; cdr3_nt: TGTGCTAGTGCCGTACTGCAGGAGGCCAATGAGCAGTTCTTC; cdr3_aa: CASAVLQEANEQFF
j_call: TRBJ1-2; d_call: TRBD1; clone_size: many; v_call: TRBV7-2; cdr3_nt: TGTGCCAGCAGCCTAACCGGGACAGCCTATGGCTACACCTTC; cdr3_aa: CASSLTGTAYGYTF
j_call: TRBJ2-5; d_call: TRBD2; clone_size: many; v_call: TRBV11-2; cdr3_nt: TGTGCCAGCAGCACACCGCGGGGGGAGTACCAAGAGACCCAGTACTTC; cdr3_aa: CASSTPRGEYQETQYF
j_call: TRBJ1-2; d_call: .; clone_size: .; v_call: TRBV7-2; cdr3_nt: TGTGCCAGCAGCTTAGTGAAGGGCGCTAACTATGGCTACACCTTC; cdr3_aa: CASSLVKGANYGYTF
j_call: TRBJ2-5; d_call: .; clone_size: .; v_call: TRBV7-2; cdr3_nt: TGTGCCAGCAGCTTACGGGAGTCGCGGGGGACCCAGTACTTC; cdr3_aa: CASSLRESRGTQYF
j_call: TRBJ2-1; d_call: TRBD2; clone_size: few; v_call: TRBV6-2/TRBV6-3; cdr3_nt: TGTGCCAGCAGTTACCCGGGGAGAGCGGGGATCCACAATGAGCAGTTCTTC; cdr3_aa: CASSYPGRAGIHNEQFF
j_call: TRBJ1-2; d_call: .; clone_size: .; v_call: TRBV7-9; cdr3_nt: TGTGCCAGCAGCTTAATATTTGACAGACTAACCCATGGCTACACCTTC; cdr3_aa: CASSLIFDRLTHGYTF
j_call: TRBJ1-5; d_call: TRBD1; clone_size: .; v_call: TRBV10-2; cdr3_nt: TGCGCCAGCAGCGCTGACAGGGCCAATCAGCCCCAGCATTTT; cdr3_aa: CASSADRANQPQHF
j_call: TRBJ1-5; d_call: .; clone_size: few; v_call: TRBV20-1; cdr3_nt: TGCAGTGCTCTCGACAGGAAAGGGCAGCCCCAGCATTTT; cdr3_aa: CSALDRKGQPQHF
j_call: TRBJ1-5; d_call: .; clone_size: many; v_call: TRBV7-2; cdr3_nt: TGTGCCAGCAGGGGAGTAGGGGACGGAGAGAATCAGCCCCAGCATTTT; cdr3_aa: CASRGVGDGENQPQHF
j_call: TRBJ2-7; d_call: TRBD1; clone_size: many; v_call: TRBV20-1; cdr3_nt: TGCAGTGCTCCCCGGACAGGGGGCATTAGATACGAGCAGTACTTC; cdr3_aa: CSAPRTGGIRYEQYF
j_call: TRBJ1-4; d_call: TRBD1; clone_size: few; v_call: TRBV5-6; cdr3_nt: TGTGCCAGCAGCCCCAGGGGGCGAACTAATGAAAAACTGTTTTTT; cdr3_aa: CASSPRGRTNEKLFF
j_call: TRBJ2-5; d_call: .; clone_size: few; v_call: TRBV7-3; cdr3_nt: TGTGCCAGCAGCTTAATGGGCGGCTGGGGCTCGGAGACCCAGTACTTC; cdr3_aa: CASSLMGGWGSETQYF
j_call: TRBJ2-1; d_call: TRBD2; clone_size: many; v_call: TRBV12-5; cdr3_nt: TGTGCTAGTCAGGGGCTAGCGGGGGTAGTTGAGCAGTTCTTC; cdr3_aa: CASQGLAGVVEQFF
j_call: TRBJ1-2; d_call: .; clone_size: .; v_call: TRBV6-6; cdr3_nt: TGTGCCAGCAGTTGGAGGGTGGGATCGGAGGGCTACACCTTC; cdr3_aa: CASSWRVGSEGYTF
j_call: TRBJ2-5; d_call: TRBD1; clone_size: .; v_call: TRBV20-1; cdr3_nt: TGCAGTGGAGGGACAGGGGAACGGGAGACCCAGTACTTC; cdr3_aa: CSGGTGERETQYF
j_call: TRBJ1-2; d_call: .; clone_size: many; v_call: TRBV20-1; cdr3_nt: TGCAGTGCAACGACGGATAACTATGGCTACACCTTC; cdr3_aa: CSATTDNYGYTF
j_call: TRBJ1-6; d_call: .; clone_size: many; v_call: TRBV27; cdr3_nt: TGTGCCAGCAGTTTGGAGCCTACCGGGACATCACCCCTCCACTTT; cdr3_aa: CASSLEPTGTSPLHF
j_call: TRBJ1-2; d_call: .; clone_size: .; v_call: TRBV2; cdr3_nt: TGTGCCAGCTCAGAAGACGACCGGGGGGGCTATGGCTACACCTTC; cdr3_aa: CASSEDDRGGYGYTF
j_call: TRBJ1-2; d_call: .; clone_size: many; v_call: TRBV12-3/TRBV12-4; cdr3_nt: TGTGCCAGCAGTTTAGAGTACGGCGTCTATGGCTACACCTTC; cdr3_aa: CASSLEYGVYGYTF
j_call: TRBJ2-1; d_call: .; clone_size: many; v_call: TRBV5-1; cdr3_nt: TGCGCCAGCAGCCCGGGGGGACCAGGGGGCTACAATGAGCAGTTCTTC; cdr3_aa: CASSPGGPGGYNEQFF
j_call: TRBJ2-4; d_call: .; clone_size: many; v_call: TRBV29-1; cdr3_nt: TGCAGCGTTGAGGGTGCCCCGGGCAAAAACATTCAGTACTTC; cdr3_aa: CSVEGAPGKNIQYF
j_call: TRBJ2-3; d_call: .; clone_size: many; v_call: TRBV4-3; cdr3_nt: TGCGCCAGCAGCCAACATACCGGGGCGGGGAACACAGATACGCAGTATTTT; cdr3_aa: CASSQHTGAGNTDTQYF
j_call: TRBJ1-6; d_call: .; clone_size: many; v_call: TRBV4-2; cdr3_nt: TGTGCCAGCAGCCAAGATCTAAAGGGCGATTATTCACCCCTCCACTTT; cdr3_aa: CASSQDLKGDYSPLHF
j_call: TRBJ2-5; d_call: .; clone_size: many; v_call: TRBV3-1; cdr3_nt: TGTGCCAGCAGCCAAGTAGCGGAAGAGACCCAGTACTTC; cdr3_aa: CASSQVAEETQYF
j_call: TRBJ1-3; d_call: TRBD1; clone_size: few; v_call: TRBV5-1; cdr3_nt: TGCGCCAGCAGCTTGGTGTTTTTAGGGACAGGGTCCGGAAACACCATATATTTT; cdr3_aa: CASSLVFLGTGSGNTIYF
j_call: TRBJ1-3; d_call: .; clone_size: .; v_call: TRBV10-3; cdr3_nt: TGTGCCATCCGGAAGGAATTAGTGGGAAACACCATATATTTT; cdr3_aa: CAIRKELVGNTIYF
j_call: TRBJ2-3; d_call: TRBD2; clone_size: .; v_call: TRBV5-1; cdr3_nt: TGCGCCAGCAGCCTGACTAGCGGGGTAACAGATACGCAGTATTTT; cdr3_aa: CASSLTSGVTDTQYF